This T cell receptor (beta chain) was documented in a study of blood T cell repertoires in COVID-19 (dated by TCRdb to the early 2020s). Study-wide context: Samples from collaborators originated in the United States, Italy and Spain and spanned both the acute and convalescent phases of COVID-19. The prospective study material was composed of cDNA or gDNA derived from T cells, B-cell-depleted T cells, or PBMCs. The dataset comprised deeply sampled blood TCRbeta repertoires from subjects exposed to, actively infected with, or recovered from COVID-19. A freely available public database, intended as a resource for researchers studying the immune response to SARS-CoV-2, is where the repertoires were released. The samples were drawn from two sources: the first 160 participants of the ongoing ImmuneRACE study, and fewer than 1,500 subjects contributed by 6 global collaborators. A de-identified subject ID, COVID-19 status, age in years and sex were almost always included in the sample metadata. Where available, HLA class I and class II types were obtained from metadata supplied by the sample provider rather than from assay-based typing. The full study reports these points: The amount of clinical and demographic metadata varied by source and participant and was provided uncurated.

The junction carries 21 bases between V and J, which are trimmed by 3 bases and 6 bases respectively. Counted from cysteine to phenylalanine, this CDR3 has 16 amino acids. Solely the CDR3 DNA is kept, with 48 bases framed from the first base. The germline V gene (reference sequence) sets CDR1 to GTSNPN and CDR2 to SVGIG. Comment on this clone: Its target antigen remains unknown. No much larger clone exists at a distance of one base, and base qualities are not known.

TCRbeta CDR3 regions were amplified from genomic DNA by means of the immunoSEQ Assay, a bias-controlled multiplex PCR. The authors processed their data as follows. The number of nucleated cells in each sample was estimated by amplification of reference gene primers within the assay. Sequence reads were collapsed and filtered to measure the absolute abundance of every unique TCRbeta CDR3 rearrangement. For each sample, productive Simpson clonality was calculated as the square root of Simpson's diversity index across productive rearrangements. TCRdb mirrors the immuneACCESS table, restricted to in-frame sequences. Some clones are absent from its copies; in checked studies, under half trace to an unresolved V gene, and the reason for the others is unknown. That table supplies the V and J calls and clone size; D and trimming were determined from the DNA. The sample records approximately 70,000 clones, 70% to 90% of which are singletons. The ten largest clones capture roughly 3.1% of the sample.

In Seattle, one collaborating source enrolled patients while the infection was active and tracked those patients longitudinally over the course of disease. Whole blood was collected in K2EDTA tubes by collaborating institutions according to the institutions' own protocols. For TCRbeta analysis, collaborator samples were shipped as frozen whole blood, as isolated PBMCs, or as DNA extracted from either sample type. The chain is assembled from TRBV30 and TRBJ2-1; a tentative D call is TRBD2 (6 bases match). The sample consisted of peripheral blood. This sequence originates from a woman aged 45 to 65 with COVID-19, enrolled during active disease. The CDR3 sequence is CAWRDQAGPFPNEQFF. The DNA sequence follows: TGTGCCTGGAGGGACCAAGCGGGTCCCTTCCCCAATGAGCAGTTCTTC.